This T cell receptor (beta chain) emerged from a study of neurological immune-mediated disorders. It was from 2 million PBMCs stored at -80 C that the unsorted libraries were obtained. This clonotype was recorded many times. Via MiXCR, TCRdb re-called the 5' RACE reads, giving one row per CDR3 protein. Found here are about 43,000 distinct CDR3 sequences, over 9.5% of them singletons; the top ten hold roughly 1.3%. V shed 2 bases, J shed 3 bases, and the junction held 6 bases outside the gene matches. CDR1 is SGHRS and CDR2 is YFSETQ in the germline V gene. There are 15 residues in the CDR3. Sample: PBMCs. The sequence was collected from a female donor in good health. The chain combines TRBV5-1 with TRBJ2-3; 7 nucleotides match TRBD2. In nucleotides, the CDR3 is TGCGCCAGCAGCTTCACTGGCGGGGGAACAGATACGCAGTATTTT. Its translation is CASSFTGGGTDTQYF.